The 25 T cell receptor beta chains below were found in one sample sequenced in a study of CDR3 diversity in severe acne. One entry per CDR3 protein, called by TCRdb with MiXCR from the PCR reads. This sample has fewer than 90,000 distinct CDR3 sequences, with roughly 51% found just once. Sequencing used blood. The origin of the receptors is a male donor in good health, without acne.

The chain employs TRBV24-1 and TRBJ1-5; no firm D call. The germline V and J ends were trimmed by 8 bases and 4 bases, with 8 bases remaining between them. Germline CDR1 and CDR2: KGHDR and SFDVKD. This CDR3 contains 12 residues. The DNA of the CDR3 is TGTGCCACCAACACGGCTAATCAGCCCCAGCATTTT. Translating gives CATNTANQPQHF.

This clonotype was counted at least ten times. This chain connects TRBV20-1 to TRBJ2-2; 10 nucleotides match TRBD2. The V segment lost 3 bases and the J segment 1 base; nucleotides outside the gene matches: 5. The CDR3 length is 16 residues. Looked up from germline, CDR1 is DFQATT and CDR2 is SNEGSKA (reference sequence). The CDR3 spells CSARKLAGENTGELFF. CDR3 bases: TGCAGTGCTAGGAAGCTAGCGGGAGAGAACACCGGGGAGCTGTTTTTT.

Only one count was recorded for this clonotype. J is TRBJ1-6 and V is TRBV9; a possible D gene is TRBD1 (6 bases). There are 15 residues in the CDR3. V was trimmed by 5 bases and J by 8 bases, leaving 17 bases between them. The germline CDR1 and CDR2 sequences are SGDLS and YYNGEE. The CDR3 region has the DNA TGTGCCAGCAGTGAAGGGGGGTACGGCGATTCACCCCTCCACTTT. The encoded protein is CASSEGGYGDSPLHF.

This clonotype was counted at least ten times. J is TRBJ2-5 and V is TRBV20-1; TRBD2 agrees at 7 bases. The CDR3 is made up of 13 amino acids. V lost 3 bases to trimming and J lost 4 bases; unmatched junction nucleotides: 5. Per germline, CDR1 DFQATT and CDR2 SNEGSKA (reference sequence). Here the CDR3 reads CSARLAGVETQYF. The CDR3 bases are TGCAGTGCTAGGTTGGCGGGAGTAGAGACCCAGTACTTC.

The table lists this clonotype with many counts. This rearrangement joins TRBV18 to TRBJ1-1; unclear D gene. CDR3 length: 14 amino acids. V gave up 4 bases and J gave up 1 base, with 10 bases separating them. The germline gives CDR1 KGHSH, CDR2 LQKENI. The DNA for the CDR3 is TGTGCCAGCTCACTTCGGACTGAGAACACTGAAGCTTTCTTT. It codes for CASSLRTENTEAFF.

The V and J genes are TRBV7-3 and TRBJ2-2, with 7 bases that match TRBD1. Germline CDR1 and CDR2: SGHTA and FQGTGA. The V and J ends lost 5 bases and 0 bases, in that order; junction bases with no gene match: 6. The CDR3 runs 16 residues. CDR3 residues: CASSRPTGTNTGELFF. In DNA, the CDR3 is TGTGCCAGCAGCCGGCCGACAGGGACGAACACCGGGGAGCTGTTTTTT.

V usage is TRBV2 and J usage is TRBJ1-5; no firm D call. The ends were cut back, 6 bases at V and 4 bases at J, with 16 bases in the middle. Germline V gene lookup returns CDR1 SNHLY and CDR2 FYNNEI. This CDR3 comprises 15 residues. This chain's CDR3 is CASSPREARNQPQHF. The CDR3 DNA is TGTGCCAGCAGCCCCCGCGAGGCGCGAAATCAGCCCCAGCATTTT.

As to this clonotype: The junction differs from germline at one of its ends, possibly a read error. V gene TRBV7-9 combines with J gene TRBJ1-1; 7 bases match TRBD1. The CDR3 totals 11 residues. The germline gives CDR1 SEHNR, CDR2 FQNEAQ (reference sequence). CDR3 residues: CASSREGQKYF. The DNA for the CDR3 is TGTGCCAGCAGCCGAGAGGGACAGAAATACTTT.

The chain employs TRBV7-3 and TRBJ1-1; 8 bases map to TRBD1. With V trimmed by 5 bases and J by 2 bases, 4 bases remained unmatched. Germline V gene lookup returns CDR1 SGHTA and CDR2 FQGTGA. The CDR3 covers 14 residues. The DNA for the CDR3 is TGTGCCAGCAGCGTACAGGGGGACAACACTGAAGCTTTCTTT. Translation: CASSVQGDNTEAFF.

V and J are TRBV30 and TRBJ1-4; D is undetermined. In germline, CDR1 is GTSNPN, CDR2 SVGIG (reference sequence). Between the trimmed V and J ends, which lost 0 bases and 6 bases, there was a span of 14 bases. This CDR3 is 15 amino acids long. CDR3 region: CAWSVSAEPYEKLFF. DNA for the CDR3: TGTGCCTGGAGTGTGTCCGCAGAACCTTATGAAAAACTGTTTTTT.

The chain recombines TRBV7-2 with TRBJ1-3, with D tentatively TRBD1 (5 bases). This CDR3 comprises 15 residues. V gave up 4 bases and J gave up 3 bases, with 13 bases separating them. Germline V gene sequence: CDR1 SGHTA, CDR2 FQGNSA. The CDR3 region has the DNA TGTGCCAGCAGCTCGCGGGGCTGGGGTGGAAACACCATATATTTT. Translated: CASSSRGWGGNTIYF.

Remarks on this clonotype: This CDR3 is missing its conserved last phenylalanine or tryptophan, likely due to a read error. The chain couples TRBV10-2 to TRBJ2-7, with TRBD2 matching over 9 bases. Germline V gene lookup returns CDR1 WSHSY and CDR2 SAAADI. The CDR3 runs to 16 residues. CDR3: CASSEERGVDSYEQYL. The CDR3 nucleotides read TGCGCCAGCAGTGAGGAGCGGGGGGTAGACTCCTACGAACAGTACCTC.

This clonotype was seen ten or more times. The gene calls are TRBV10-3 and TRBJ1-1; D perhaps matches TRBD1 (5 bases). CDR1 is ENHRY and CDR2 is SYGVKD in the germline V gene. V lost 0 bases to trimming and J lost 6 bases, with 8 bases between them. This CDR3 is 13 amino acids long. CDR3 DNA: TGTGCCATCAGTGAGTCCGCGGGGGCTGAAGCTTTCTTT. Its protein product is CAISESAGAEAFF.

This clonotype was observed a handful of times. The chain links TRBV6-5 to TRBJ1-1; the D is unclear. The CDR3 is 13 amino acids. Germline V gives CDR1 MNHEY, CDR2 SVGAGI. V was cut by 2 bases and J by 4 bases, with 8 bases left in between. The CDR3 coding sequence is TGTGCCAGCAGTTACCGCCAAGCCACTGAAGCTTTCTTT. This sequence encodes CASSYRQATEAFF.

V gene TRBV7-9 combines with J gene TRBJ2-1, with 8 bases fitting TRBD2. Per the germline V gene, CDR1 is SEHNR and CDR2 is FQNEAQ (reference sequence). The CDR3 sequence is 14 residues long. The J segment lost 8 bases and the V segment lost 5 bases, leaving 8 bases of the junction unmatched. CDR3 residues: CASSPSGRVDEQFF. CDR3 coding DNA: TGTGCCAGCAGCCCCAGCGGGAGAGTGGATGAGCAGTTCTTC.

This clonotype came up once. The chain links TRBV11-3 to TRBJ1-1, with TRBD1 identical over 8 bases. Germline V gives CDR1 SGHNT, CDR2 YENEEA. The CDR3 is 13 amino acids. With V trimmed by 4 bases and J by 11 bases, 9 bases remained unmatched. The CDR3 is CASSSSGGLRAFF. The CDR3 nucleotides are TGTGCCAGCAGCTCATCAGGGGGCCTTAGGGCTTTCTTT.

The chain recombines TRBV7-8 with TRBJ1-1; D is uncertain. Trimming left V 8 bases short and J 3 bases short, with 7 bases between. Germline V gene lookup returns CDR1 SGHVS and CDR2 FQNEAQ. This CDR3 is 11 amino acids long. The CDR3 bases are TGTGCCAGCCAGCGGGACACTGAAGCTTTCTTT. This codes for CASQRDTEAFF. Looking up the rest from reference TRBV7-8 and TRBJ1-1 gives the full variable domain: GAGVSQSPRYKVAKRGQDVALRCDPISGHVSLFWYQQALGQGPEFLTYFQNEAQLDKSGLPSDRFFAERPEGSVSTLKIQRTQQEDSAVYLCASQRDTEAFFGQGTRLTVV.

This clonotype has a count of ten or more. The rearrangement uses TRBV7-2 and TRBJ1-2, with a possible D match to TRBD1 (6 bases). Germline assignment: CDR1 SGHTA and CDR2 FQGNSA. The CDR3 extends over 13 amino acids. V shed 4 bases and J shed 2 bases, with 8 bases lying between them. The CDR3 loop reads CASSSGTNYGYTF. CDR3 bases: TGTGCCAGCAGCTCCGGGACAAACTATGGCTACACCTTC.

The rearrangement links TRBV7-9 to TRBJ2-7; D is perhaps TRBD1 (6 bases). The germline V gene has CDR1 SEHNR and CDR2 FQNEAQ (reference sequence). This CDR3 comprises 14 residues. V was cut by 1 base and J by 7 bases, with 14 bases left in between. This CDR3 reads CASSLGGLRNEQYF. CDR3 nucleotide sequence: TGTGCCAGCAGCTTAGGGGGGCTTCGGAATGAGCAGTACTTC.

V and J are TRBV10-1 and TRBJ2-3, with D tentatively TRBD2 (7 bases). The germline V and J ends were trimmed by 8 bases and 8 bases, with 17 bases remaining between them. The CDR3 is 13 residues long. Germline CDR1 WNHNN, CDR2 SYGVQD (reference sequence). CDR3 sequence: CASRGGASPTQYF. CDR3 sequence (DNA): TGCGCCAGCCGAGGGGGGGCGTCCCCTACGCAGTATTTT.

Comment on this clonotype: Compared with germline, one end of the junction differs, possibly owing to a read error. V usage is TRBV11-2 and J usage is TRBJ1-1; unclear D gene. This CDR3 region has 14 residues. Germline V CDR1 and CDR2: SGHAT, FQNNGV. The CDR3 is CASSLWEMNTGAFF. The CDR3 coding sequence is TGTGCCAGCAGTCTCTGGGAAATGAACACTGGAGCTTTCTTT. Together with reference TRBV11-2 and TRBJ1-1, the CDR3 gives the full variable domain: EAGVAQSPRYKIIEKRQSVAFWCNPISGHATLYWYQQILGQGPKLLIQFQNNGVVDDSQLPKDRFSAERLKGVDSTLKIQPAKLEDSAVYLCASSLWEMNTGAFFGQGTRLTVV.

This clonotype was seen ten or more times. This chain links TRBV6-4 with TRBJ1-1, with D unresolved. Germline V gene lookup returns CDR1 MRHNA and CDR2 SNTAGT. V was pared by 3 bases and J by 8 bases, with 7 bases between. This CDR3 region has 11 residues. The DNA for the CDR3 is TGTGCCAGCAGTGATTTGGGGGAAGCTTTCTTT. Translation: CASSDLGEAFF.

This clonotype showed up just a few times. CDR3 nucleotide sequence: TGCAGTGCTAGAGAGCGATCCGGGGAGCAGTACTTC. It yields the protein CSARERSGEQYF. The rearrangement links TRBV20-1 to TRBJ2-7, with D unclear. V lost 0 bases and J lost 7, with 10 bases in between. The CDR3 consists of 12 residues. The germline CDR1 and CDR2 sequences are DFQATT and SNEGSKA (reference sequence).

In this sample, this clonotype is medium-sized. The chain's CDR3 is CATSRDRRQGTHEQYF. The CDR3 bases are TGTGCCACCAGCAGAGATCGTAGACAGGGGACCCACGAGCAGTACTTC. V usage is TRBV15 and J usage is TRBJ2-7; TRBD1 matches at 8 bases. The J segment lost 5 bases and the V segment lost 0 bases, leaving 9 bases of the junction unmatched. Germline CDR1 and CDR2: LNHNV and YYDKDF (reference sequence). CDR3 size: 16 residues.

The genes are TRBV10-3 and TRBJ1-1; a weak D match, TRBD1 (5 bases). The germline V and J ends were trimmed by 9 bases and 6 bases, with 14 bases remaining between them. This CDR3 has 12 amino acids. The germline gives CDR1 ENHRY, CDR2 SYGVKD. CDR3 sequence (DNA): TGTGCCATAGGCCGGGGGGACGCTGAAGCTTTCTTT. Its translation: CAIGRGDAEAFF.